Listed here are 20 T cell receptor beta chains from one sample, sequenced in a study of vaccination and CD4 T cells after COVID-19. With the Oncomine TCR Beta short-read assay, DNA from cultured CD4+ T cells was sequenced. MiXCR, applied by TCRdb to the PCR reads, yields one record per CDR3 protein. The sample has 13,000 or so distinct CDR3 sequences, roughly 26% seen once. No cognate antigen is known for these TCRs. Treatment indicated: approximately 9-day PBMC culture with coronavirus spike peptide pools or control peptides (ViraFEST assay). The sequencing used CD4+ T cells from blood, cultured in vitro, collected before SARS-CoV-2 vaccination. Receptors originate from a human donor who received a COVID-19 vaccine.

The chain uses TRBV7-6 and TRBJ1-6; D may be TRBD1 (6 bases). V was pared by 4 bases and J by 8 bases, with 15 bases between. This CDR3 region has 15 residues. Per the germline V gene, CDR1 is SGHVS and CDR2 is FNYEAQ. The CDR3 spells CASSSQGLGDSPLHF. The CDR3 DNA follows: TGTGCCAGCAGCTCTCAGGGGCTAGGGGATTCACCCCTCCACTTT.

V usage is TRBV14 and J usage is TRBJ1-6; D gene uncertain. The CDR3 totals 14 residues. Trimming removed 0 bases at V and 8 bases at J, with 8 bases between. Germline V gene lookup returns CDR1 SGHDN and CDR2 FVKESK. The DNA of the CDR3 is TGTGCCAGCAGCCAAGACAGCTTGTATTCACCCCTCCACTTT. Protein product: CASSQDSLYSPLHF.

The V gene is TRBV24-1, the J gene TRBJ2-5; D is uncertain. The CDR3 is 14 amino acids. With 7 bases removed from V and 2 bases from J, the gap between germline ends came to 13 bases. CDR1 KGHDR and CDR2 SFDVKD come from the germline V gene. The DNA of the CDR3 is TGTGCCACCAGGTTCGCAAGGGTGCAAGAGACCCAGTACTTC. The encoded protein is CATRFARVQETQYF.

The rearrangement joins TRBV12-3 or TRBV12-4 to TRBJ2-5, with D perhaps TRBD2 (6 bases). V was clipped by 3 bases and J by 7 bases, with 12 bases between them. CDR3 size: 13 residues. The CDR3 DNA reads as TGTGCCAGCAGTTTTGAGGGAGGCGGGACCCAGTACTTC. It specifies CASSFEGGGTQYF.

This clonotype was seen only a few times. This sequence joins TRBV19 and TRBJ2-7; D tentatively fits TRBD1 or TRBD2 (6 bases each). Germline V gene data show CDR1 as LNHDA and CDR2 as SQIVND (reference sequence). Trimming left V 2 bases short and J 2 bases short, with 13 bases between. The CDR3 runs to 15 residues. CDR3 residues: CASSIQEGDPYEQYF. DNA for the CDR3: TGTGCCAGTAGTATACAGGAGGGGGACCCCTACGAGCAGTACTTC.

The rearrangement joins TRBV21-1 to TRBJ2-7; the D call TRBD1 from the table was never checked on the DNA. TRBV21-1 is a pseudogene locus. CDR3 length: 16 residues. In DNA, the CDR3 is TGTGCCAGCAGCAAAGCGCTCCGGACAGACTCCTACGAGCAGTACTTC. It yields the protein CASSKALRTDSYEQYF.

Remarks on this clonotype: The junction departs from the called germline gene at one end, perhaps through a read error. The CDR3 DNA sequence: TGTGCCAGTAGTATCCCTGGAAACGCCATATATTTT. Translation: CASSIPGNAIYF. The J gene is TRBJ1-3, the V gene TRBV19; D call uncertain. In germline, CDR1 is LNHDA, CDR2 SQIVND (reference sequence). The CDR3 loop spans 12 amino acids.

The chain has TRBV30 and TRBJ2-7, with TRBD2 as a possible D gene (5 bases). Trimming left V 5 bases short and J 3 bases short, with 14 bases between. In germline, CDR1 is GTSNPN, CDR2 SVGIG (reference sequence). The CDR3 runs to 13 residues. The CDR3 loop is CAWGSDSHYEQYF. DNA of the CDR3: TGTGCCTGGGGCTCGGACTCCCACTACGAGCAGTACTTC.

The chain uses TRBV20-1 and TRBJ1-2; D might be TRBD1 (5 bases). V dropped 3 bases and J dropped 6 bases, with 17 bases sitting between them. CDR1 is DFQATT, CDR2 SNEGSKA, per germline (reference sequence). The CDR3 extends over 14 amino acids. The DNA for the CDR3 is TGCAGTGCTAGGGTGGGGGAAGTAGCGGATGGCTACACCTTC. It translates to CSARVGEVADGYTF.

There are a few counts of this clonotype. The chain joins TRBV20-1 to TRBJ1-2; D not resolved. V was trimmed by 6 bases and J by 4 bases, leaving 12 bases between them. This CDR3 has 12 residues. Germline assignment: CDR1 DFQATT and CDR2 SNEGSKA (reference sequence). This chain's CDR3 is CSADRAAYGYTF. The CDR3 region has the DNA TGCAGTGCGGACCGGGCCGCCTATGGCTACACCTTC.

This clonotype was seen a handful of times. The genes are TRBV4-1 and TRBJ2-7; 9 bases fit TRBD1. Per germline, CDR1 MGHRA and CDR2 YSYEKL. The trim removed 3 bases at V and 5 bases at J, leaving 8 bases unmatched. The length of the CDR3 is 15 residues. CDR3 residues: CASSQRGQGPDEQYF. In DNA form, the CDR3 reads TGCGCCAGCAGCCAGAGGGGACAGGGACCTGACGAGCAGTACTTC.

This clonotype was detected only a few times. The V gene is TRBV2, the J gene TRBJ2-6; TRBD1 matches at 7 bases. This CDR3 contains 14 residues. CDR1 and CDR2 (germline): SNHLY, FYNNEI. The V gene end was trimmed by 6 bases and the J gene end by 3 bases; junction bases not matched to a gene: 2. CDR3: CASRTGSGANVLTF. The CDR3 nucleotides read TGTGCCAGCAGGACAGGGAGTGGGGCCAACGTCCTGACTTTC.

The chain combines TRBV5-4 with TRBJ2-5, with D perhaps being TRBD1 or TRBD2 (5 bases each). The CDR3 consists of 13 residues. Germline values: CDR1 SGHNT, CDR2 YYREEE (reference sequence). V lost 4 bases and J lost 3, with 10 bases in between. The CDR3 nucleotides are TGTGCCAGCAGCCCCGGGACCGAAGAGACCCAGTACTTC. Its translation is CASSPGTEETQYF.

This clonotype appeared a few times. The chain carries TRBV11-3 and TRBJ2-5, with TRBD1 matching over 11 bases. J lost 3 bases, V lost 5 bases, and 2 bases had no gene match. Germline CDR1 reads SGHNT; CDR2 reads YENEEA. The CDR3 totals 14 residues. The CDR3 bases are TGTGCCAGCAGCCTGGGACAGGGGGAAGAGACCCAGTACTTC. As protein: CASSLGQGEETQYF.

V gene TRBV11-3 combines with J gene TRBJ1-1, with D possibly being TRBD1 (6 bases). The CDR3 extends over 14 amino acids. The germline CDR1 and CDR2 sequences are SGHNT and YENEEA. V lost 2 bases and J lost 2, with 9 bases in between. The CDR3 DNA sequence: TGTGCCAGCAGCTTATCAGGGGACAACACTGAAGCTTTCTTT. It is translated as CASSLSGDNTEAFF.

The V gene is TRBV7-9, the J gene TRBJ2-4, with D perhaps TRBD1 (6 bases). Germline assignment: CDR1 SEHNR and CDR2 FQNEAQ (reference sequence). V was trimmed by 6 bases and J by 7 bases, leaving 19 bases between them. CDR3 length: 15 amino acids. The CDR3 DNA is TGTGCCAGCAGGGAAACAGGGCCCAATGAGAACATTCAGTACTTC. The encoded protein is CASRETGPNENIQYF.

This rearrangement joins TRBV6-1 to TRBJ1-3; D perhaps matches TRBD1 (6 bases). CDR1 is MNHNS and CDR2 is SASEGT in the germline V gene. The CDR3 is 17 amino acids. V lost 6 bases, J lost 2 bases, and 20 bases lay in between. The CDR3 DNA reads TGTGCCAGCAGGCCGAACGTAGGGGGGGCGCCTGGAAACACCATATATTTT. Amino acids: CASRPNVGGAPGNTIYF.

In DNA form, the CDR3 reads TGTGCCAGCAGTGAACTAGCGGGGGGTAAGACCCAGTACTTC. This sequence encodes CASSELAGGKTQYF. V is TRBV2 and J is TRBJ2-5; 11 nucleotides agree with TRBD2. The CDR3 totals 14 residues. The germline CDR1 and CDR2 sequences are SNHLY and FYNNEI. The junction had 2 bases not matched to a gene; V was cut back by 2 bases and J by 6 bases.

The V gene is TRBV5-8, the J gene TRBJ1-4; 7 bases fit TRBD1. CDR3 size: 16 residues. The germline gives CDR1 SGHTS, CDR2 YDEGEE. V gave up 4 bases and J gave up 7 bases; unmatched junction bases: 13. CDR3 protein: CASSRDFEGAGEKLFF. CDR3 coding DNA: TGTGCCAGCAGCCGCGACTTTGAGGGGGCTGGTGAAAAACTGTTTTTT.

This clonotype appeared a few times. The chain recombines TRBV30 with TRBJ1-2, with a possible D match to TRBD1 (6 bases). The CDR3 is 12 residues long. The V gene lost 6 bases and the J gene lost 1 base, with 9 bases spanning the gap. Germline V gene lookup returns CDR1 GTSNPN and CDR2 SVGIG (reference sequence). The CDR3 nucleotides are TGTGCCTGTTTACAGGGTAACTATGGCTACACCTTC. Amino acid sequence: CACLQGNYGYTF.